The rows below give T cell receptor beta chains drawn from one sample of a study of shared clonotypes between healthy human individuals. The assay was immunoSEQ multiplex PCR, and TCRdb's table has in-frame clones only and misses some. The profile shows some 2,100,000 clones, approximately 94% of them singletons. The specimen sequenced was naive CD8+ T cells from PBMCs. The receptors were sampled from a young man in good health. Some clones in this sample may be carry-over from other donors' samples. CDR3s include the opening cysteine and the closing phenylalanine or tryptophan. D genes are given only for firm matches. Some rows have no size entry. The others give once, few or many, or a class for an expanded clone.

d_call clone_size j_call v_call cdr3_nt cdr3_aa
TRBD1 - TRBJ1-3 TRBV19 TGTGCCAGTAGCCCGGACAGGACTGGAAACACCATATATTTT CASSPDRTGNTIYF
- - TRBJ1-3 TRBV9 TGTGCCAGCAGCGTTGACCTTTTGGCCGGGGGAAACACCATATATTTT CASSVDLLAGGNTIYF
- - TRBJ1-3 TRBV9 TGTGCCAGCAGCGTGGGGGCTGGGTACACCATATATTTT CASSVGAGYTIYF
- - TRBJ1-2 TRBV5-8 TGTGCCAGCAGCTTGACAGCTGGATATGGCTACACCTTC CASSLTAGYGYTF
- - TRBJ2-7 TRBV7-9 TGTGCCAGCAGCGCCAGCACAGTTTACGAGCAGTACTTC CASSASTVYEQYF
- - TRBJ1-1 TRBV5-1 TGCGCCAGCAGCTTGCTCGGGGAGCAGACCACTGAAGCTTTCTTT CASSLLGEQTTEAFF
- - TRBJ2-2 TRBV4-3 TGCGCCAGCAGCGGAAGTGTGGTGGCAGGGTCTTCCGGGGAGCTGTTTTTT CASSGSVVAGSSGELFF
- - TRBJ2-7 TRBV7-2 TGTGCCAGCAGCCCGGATGTGTATTACGAGCAGTACTTC CASSPDVYYEQYF
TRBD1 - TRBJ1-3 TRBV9 TGTGCCAGCAGCTTACAGGGGCCCGGAAACACCATATATTTT CASSLQGPGNTIYF
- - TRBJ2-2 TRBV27 TGTGCCAGCAGTCCGAACACCGGGGAGCTGTTTTTT CASSPNTGELFF
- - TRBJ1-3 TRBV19 TGTGCCAGTAGTCTCGGGGCTGGAAACACCATATATTTT CASSLGAGNTIYF
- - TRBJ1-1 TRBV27 TGTGCCAGCGGCCGGACGTCCTTGGCGACCAGCGGTGCTTTCTTT CASGRTSLATSGAFF
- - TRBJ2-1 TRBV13 TGTGCCAGCAGCTTAGGCCGGAACAATGAGCAGTTCTTC CASSLGRNNEQFF
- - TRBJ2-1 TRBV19 TGTGCCAGTAGTATTAGGCGGGCCCCGAACAATGAGCAGTTCTTC CASSIRRAPNNEQFF
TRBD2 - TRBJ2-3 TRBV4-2 TGTGCCAGCAGCCAAGATTCACTAGCGGGGGGGACTAGCACAGATACGCAGTATTTT CASSQDSLAGGTSTDTQYF
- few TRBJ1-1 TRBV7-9 TGTGCCAGCAGCTTAGCAGCTAACACTGAAGCTTTCTTT CASSLAANTEAFF
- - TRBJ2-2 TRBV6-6 TGTGCCAGCAGTTTGGGACATCCCACCGGGGAGCTGTTTTTT CASSLGHPTGELFF
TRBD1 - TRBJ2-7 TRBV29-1 TGCAGCGTTCGGACAGGGGAGATCAACGAGCAGTACTTC CSVRTGEINEQYF
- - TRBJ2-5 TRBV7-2 TGTGCCAGCAGCTTAGGCTTCCAGACCCAGTACTTC CASSLGFQTQYF
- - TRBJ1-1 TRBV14 TGTGCCAGCAGCCAGAGATGGACTTCAAGGGGAGCTTTCTTT CASSQRWTSRGAFF
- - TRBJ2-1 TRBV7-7 TGTGCCAGCAGCCCAGTCGGCAGGTCTGGGGATGAGCAGTTCTTC CASSPVGRSGDEQFF
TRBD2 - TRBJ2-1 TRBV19 TGTGCCAGTAGGCGCGGGACTAGCGGACTCTCCTACAATGAGCAGTTCTTC CASRRGTSGLSYNEQFF
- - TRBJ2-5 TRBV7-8 TGTGCCAGCAGCTCGGCCCTAAACCAAGAGACCCAGTACTTC CASSSALNQETQYF
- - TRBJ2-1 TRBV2 TGTGCCAGCAGTGACGGGATTAGCTCCTACAATGAGCAGTTCTTC CASSDGISSYNEQFF
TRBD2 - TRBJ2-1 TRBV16 TGTGCCAGCAGCCAGAGGACTAGCGGGAGTTGGGGTGAGCAGTTCTTC CASSQRTSGSWGEQFF
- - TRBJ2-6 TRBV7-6 TGTGCCAGCAGCTTAGGGGGCGCCGTCCCGAAGCGTTCCGGGGCCAACGTCCTGACTTTC CASSLGGAVPKRSGANVLTF
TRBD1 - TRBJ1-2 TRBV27 TGTGCCAGCAGTCCGCGGACAGGGGATTACACCTTC CASSPRTGDYTF
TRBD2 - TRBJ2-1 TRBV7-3 TGTGCCAGCAGCGGAGAGGGACTAGCGGGATACAATGAGCAGTTCTTC CASSGEGLAGYNEQFF
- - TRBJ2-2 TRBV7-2 TGTGCCAGCAGCTTATTGTCGGGGAGTGAGTTCGGGGAGCTGTTTTTT CASSLLSGSEFGELFF
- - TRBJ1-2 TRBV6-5 TGTGCCAGCAGTTACTCGGAGGCGAACTATGGCTACACCTTC CASSYSEANYGYTF
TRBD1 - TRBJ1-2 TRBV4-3 TGCGCCAGCAGCCAAGATAACAGGGGGCTGGGTGGCTACACCTTC CASSQDNRGLGGYTF
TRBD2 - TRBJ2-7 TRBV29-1 TGCAGCGCCCGGGCGGGGGGCCCGAAGGACGAGCAGTACTTC CSARAGGPKDEQYF
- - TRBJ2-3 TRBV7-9 TGTGCCAGCAGCTTAGCGTGGGAGCAAAGAGATACGCAGTATTTT CASSLAWEQRDTQYF
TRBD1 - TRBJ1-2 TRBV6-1 TGTGCCAGCAGTTGGGACAGGAGCCTCTATGGCTACACCTTC CASSWDRSLYGYTF
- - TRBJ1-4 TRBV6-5 TGTGCCAGCAGTCCTGTCCTCTCGGGTAATGAAAAACTGTTTTTT CASSPVLSGNEKLFF
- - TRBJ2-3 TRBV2 TGTGCCAGCAGTGAATTGTTAGCGGGCACAGATACGCAGTATTTT CASSELLAGTDTQYF
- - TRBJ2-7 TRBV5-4 TGTGCCAGCAGCTCAGGGTCTTACGAGCAGTACTTC CASSSGSYEQYF
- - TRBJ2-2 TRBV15 TGTGCCACCAGCCCCAGAATTAGCGTAGCGAACACCGGGGAGCTGTTTTTT CATSPRISVANTGELFF